Presented here are 14 T cell receptor beta chains from one specimen sequenced in a study of blood T cell repertoires in COVID-19. Data came from immunoSEQ multiplex PCR; TCRdb stores just in-frame clones and leaves some out. The data contain 200,000 to 300,000 clones, about nine tenths of them singletons. The sequencing sample was made of PBMCs or T cells enriched from blood (not recorded which). The receptors derive from a woman aged 40 to 49 with acute COVID-19.

This clone was observed a handful of times. The gene calls are TRBV5-3 and TRBJ2-7, with 11 bases lining up with TRBD2. TRBV5-3 is placed among ORFs of uncertain function. This CDR3 region has 17 residues. After removal of 2 bases from V and 5 bases from J, the junction contained 12 bases not matched to a gene. The CDR3 nucleotides are TGTGCCAGAAGCTTTGTAGCGGGAGGGGTCTTTTATCACGAGCAGTACGTC. This translates into CARSFVAGGVFYHEQYV.

V and J are TRBV24-1 and TRBJ2-1; 10 nucleotides match TRBD2. This CDR3 region has 16 residues. Germline V gene lookup returns CDR1 KGHDR and CDR2 SFDVKD. V lost 4 bases, J lost 3 bases, and 5 bases stayed unmatched. The CDR3 nucleotides read TGTGCCACCAGTGACACGACTAGCGGGTTCTACAATGAGCAGTTCTTC. Translating gives CATSDTTSGFYNEQFF.

The chain couples TRBV9 to TRBJ1-2; D unclear. The V gene lost 0 bases and the J gene lost 0 bases, with 12 bases spanning the gap. The V gene's germline CDR1 is SGDLS and CDR2 YYNGEE. The CDR3 is 16 residues long. CDR3 nucleotide sequence: TGTGCCAGCAGCGTAGACCGGGTACTTACTAACTATGGCTACACCTTC. Translating gives CASSVDRVLTNYGYTF.

V usage is TRBV2 and J usage is TRBJ2-4; TRBD2 is a possible D gene (6 bases). Trimming stripped 0 bases from V and 7 bases from J, with 10 bases between. The CDR3 loop spans 14 amino acids. Germline V gene data show CDR1 as SNHLY and CDR2 as FYNNEI. The CDR3 DNA reads TGTGCCAGCAGTGAAGCGCAGGGACTCAACATTCAGTACTTC. This gives the protein CASSEAQGLNIQYF.

The chain is built from TRBV5-6 and TRBJ2-2; 12 bases match TRBD2. The V segment lost 4 bases and the J segment 6 bases; nucleotides outside the gene matches: 7. CDR3 length equals 16 residues. Germline loops: CDR1 SGHDT, CDR2 YYEEEE. CDR3 amino acids: CASSNGLAGTAGELFF. As DNA, the CDR3 is TGTGCCAGCAGCAACGGACTAGCGGGAACGGCCGGGGAGCTGTTTTTT.

This chain connects TRBV6-2 or TRBV6-3 to TRBJ2-7, with D perhaps matching TRBD1 (5 bases). CDR1 is MNHEY and CDR2 is SVGEGT in the germline V gene. Trimming stripped 3 bases from V and 1 base from J, with 7 bases between. The CDR3 has 13 amino acids. This chain's CDR3 is CASSYGASYEQYV. The CDR3 DNA sequence: TGTGCCAGCAGTTATGGGGCTTCCTACGAGCAGTACGTC.

This chain links TRBV28 with TRBJ1-3; TRBD1 might be the D (6 bases). The CDR3 consists of 14 residues. Germline-derived CDR1 and CDR2 are MDHEN and SYDVKM. The ends were cut back, 8 bases at V and 1 base at J, with 12 bases in the middle. The CDR3 nucleotides read TGTGCCAGCGGCGCGAGGGGGTCTGGAAACACCATATATTTT. Its protein is CASGARGSGNTIYF.

The CDR3 region is CAWNADSLYNSPLHF. The CDR3 DNA reads TGTGCCTGGAACGCGGACAGCCTCTATAATTCACCCCTCCACTTT. The chain links TRBV30 to TRBJ1-6; perhaps TRBD1 as D (6 bases). Germline CDR1 and CDR2: GTSNPN and SVGIG (reference sequence). This CDR3 contains 15 residues. With 4 bases removed from V and 3 bases from J, the gap between germline ends came to 13 bases.

The chain is built from TRBV14 and TRBJ1-1; D might be TRBD1 (5 bases). Germline values: CDR1 SGHDN, CDR2 FVKESK. V was clipped by 1 base and J by 11 bases, with 8 bases between them. This CDR3 is 11 amino acids long. The CDR3 nucleotides read TGTGCCAGCAGCCAAGGGCGGGGGGCTTTCTTT. This gives the protein CASSQGRGAFF.

This chain joins TRBV19 and TRBJ1-1; 7 positions match TRBD1. With 8 bases clipped from V and 1 base from J, the junction kept 7 bases outside the gene matches. This CDR3 region has 14 residues. Germline lookup yields CDR1 LNHDA and CDR2 SQIVND (reference sequence). This chain's CDR3 is CASFRGQWNTEAFF. The CDR3 coding sequence is TGTGCCAGTTTTCGGGGACAGTGGAACACTGAAGCTTTCTTT.

This sequence joins TRBV30 and TRBJ2-1, with 8 bases lining up with TRBD2. CDR1 is GTSNPN and CDR2 is SVGIG in the germline V gene (reference sequence). This CDR3 is 14 amino acids long. V shed 1 base, J shed 1 base, and the junction held 0 bases outside the gene matches. The CDR3 loop is CAWSGGRSYNEQFF. CDR3 in DNA: TGTGCCTGGAGTGGCGGGAGGTCCTACAATGAGCAGTTCTTC.

The J gene is TRBJ1-6, the V gene TRBV10-3; 9 bases line up with TRBD1. Trimming at V came to 5 bases and at J to 9 bases, leaving 5 bases not matched to a gene. This CDR3 is 14 amino acids long. The V gene's germline CDR1 is ENHRY and CDR2 SYGVKD. The CDR3 sequence is CAISPGQGLSPLHF. The CDR3 DNA sequence: TGTGCCATCAGTCCGGGACAGGGACTTTCACCCCTCCACTTT.

This chain links TRBV7-9 with TRBJ2-5; tentative D call: TRBD1 (5 bases). Germline V gene lookup returns CDR1 SEHNR and CDR2 FQNEAQ (reference sequence). This CDR3 is 15 amino acids long. The V end lost 5 bases, the J end lost 5 bases, and 18 bases lay between the germline ends. CDR3 sequence (DNA): TGTGCCAGCAGCCAATGGTCCGCAGGGCCCGAGACCCAGTACTTC. The encoded protein is CASSQWSAGPETQYF.

The V call is TRBV19, the J call TRBJ2-3; 8 nucleotides agree with TRBD2. The J segment lost 3 bases and the V segment lost 4 bases, leaving 6 bases of the junction unmatched. CDR1 and CDR2 from the germline V gene are LNHDA and SQIVND (reference sequence). This CDR3 comprises 15 residues. The CDR3 nucleotides are TGTGCCAGTAGTACGGGACTAGTTCGGACAGATACGCAGTATTTT. It specifies CASSTGLVRTDTQYF.